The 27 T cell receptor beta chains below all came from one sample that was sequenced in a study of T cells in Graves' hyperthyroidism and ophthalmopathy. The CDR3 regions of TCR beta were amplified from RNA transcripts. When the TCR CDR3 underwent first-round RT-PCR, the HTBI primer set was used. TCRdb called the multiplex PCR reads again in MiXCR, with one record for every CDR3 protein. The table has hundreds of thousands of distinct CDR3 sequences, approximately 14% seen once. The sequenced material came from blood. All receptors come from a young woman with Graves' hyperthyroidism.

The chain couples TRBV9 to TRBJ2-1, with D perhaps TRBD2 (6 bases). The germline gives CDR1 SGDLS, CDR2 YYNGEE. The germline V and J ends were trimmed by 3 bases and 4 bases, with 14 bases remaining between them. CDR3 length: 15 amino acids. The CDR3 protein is CASSGPGLSYNEQFF. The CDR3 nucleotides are TGTGCCAGCAGCGGACCGGGACTGTCGTACAATGAGCAGTTCTTC. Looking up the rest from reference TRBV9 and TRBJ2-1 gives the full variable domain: DSGVTQTPKHLITATGQRVTLRCSPRSGDLSVYWYQQSLDQGLQFLIQYYNGEERAKGNILERFSAQQFPDLHSELNLSSLELGDSALYFCASSGPGLSYNEQFFGPGTRLTVL.

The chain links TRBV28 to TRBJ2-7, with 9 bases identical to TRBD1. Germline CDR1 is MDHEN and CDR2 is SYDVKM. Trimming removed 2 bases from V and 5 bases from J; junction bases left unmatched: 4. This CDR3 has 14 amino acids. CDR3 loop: CASSLRTGAHEQYF. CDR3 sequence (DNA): TGTGCCAGCAGTTTAAGGACAGGGGCCCACGAGCAGTACTTC.

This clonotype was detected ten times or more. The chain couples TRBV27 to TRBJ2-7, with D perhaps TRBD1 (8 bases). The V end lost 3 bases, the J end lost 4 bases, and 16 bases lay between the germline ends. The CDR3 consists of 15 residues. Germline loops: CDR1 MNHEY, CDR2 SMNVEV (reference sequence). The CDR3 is CASSFSGTGSYEQYF. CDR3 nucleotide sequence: TGTGCCAGCAGTTTCAGCGGGACAGGCTCGTACGAGCAGTACTTC.

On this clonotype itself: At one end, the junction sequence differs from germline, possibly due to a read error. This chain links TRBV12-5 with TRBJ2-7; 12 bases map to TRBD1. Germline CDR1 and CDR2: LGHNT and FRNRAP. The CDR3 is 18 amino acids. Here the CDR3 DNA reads TGTGCTAGTGGTTTGGGCCTCCCGGGACAGGGGGCGAACTACGAGCGGTACTTC. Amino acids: CASGLGLPGQGANYERYF.

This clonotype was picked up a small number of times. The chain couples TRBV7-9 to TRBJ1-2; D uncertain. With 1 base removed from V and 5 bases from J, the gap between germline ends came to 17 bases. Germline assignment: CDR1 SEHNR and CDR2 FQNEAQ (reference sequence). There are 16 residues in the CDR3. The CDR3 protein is CASSLEGGIGSYGYTF. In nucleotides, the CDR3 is TGTGCCAGCAGCTTAGAGGGCGGCATTGGGTCGTATGGCTACACCTTC.

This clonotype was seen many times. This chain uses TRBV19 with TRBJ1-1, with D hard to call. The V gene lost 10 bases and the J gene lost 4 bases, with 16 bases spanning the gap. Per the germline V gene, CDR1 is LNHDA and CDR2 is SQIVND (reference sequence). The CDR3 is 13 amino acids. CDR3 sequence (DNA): TGTGCCACTACCTTCGGGGTCGGCACTGAAGCTTTCTTT. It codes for CATTFGVGTEAFF.

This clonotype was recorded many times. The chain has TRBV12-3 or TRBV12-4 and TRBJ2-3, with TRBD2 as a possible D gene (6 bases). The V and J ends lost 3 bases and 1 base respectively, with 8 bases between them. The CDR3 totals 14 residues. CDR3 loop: CASSLTGGTDTQYF. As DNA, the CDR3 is TGTGCCAGCAGTTTGACGGGAGGCACAGATACGCAGTATTTT.

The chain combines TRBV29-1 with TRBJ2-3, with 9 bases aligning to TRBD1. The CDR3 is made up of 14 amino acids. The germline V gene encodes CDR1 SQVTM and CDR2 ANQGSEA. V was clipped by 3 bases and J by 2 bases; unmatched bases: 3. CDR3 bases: TGCAGCGTTGACCGACAGGGGGTCACAGATACGCAGTATTTT. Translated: CSVDRQGVTDTQYF.

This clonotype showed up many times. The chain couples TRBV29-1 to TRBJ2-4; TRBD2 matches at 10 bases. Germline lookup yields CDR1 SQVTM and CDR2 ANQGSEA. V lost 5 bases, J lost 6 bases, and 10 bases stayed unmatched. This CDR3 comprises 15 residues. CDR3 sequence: CSVSSPSGRGNIQYF. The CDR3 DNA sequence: TGCAGCGTTTCTAGTCCCAGCGGGAGGGGAAACATTCAGTACTTC.

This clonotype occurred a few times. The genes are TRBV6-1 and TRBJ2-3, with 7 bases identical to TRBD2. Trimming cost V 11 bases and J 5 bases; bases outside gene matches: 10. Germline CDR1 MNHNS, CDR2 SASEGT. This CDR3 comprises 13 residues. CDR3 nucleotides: TGTGCCGCTGGGGAGGGCCGAGGAGATACGCAGTATTTT. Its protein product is CAAGEGRGDTQYF.

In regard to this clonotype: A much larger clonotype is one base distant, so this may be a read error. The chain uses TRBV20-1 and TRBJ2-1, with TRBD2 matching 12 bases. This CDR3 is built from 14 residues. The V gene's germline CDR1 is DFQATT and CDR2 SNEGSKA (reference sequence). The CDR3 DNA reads TGCAGTGCTGGGAGACTAGCGGGAGACAGTGAGCAGTCCTTC. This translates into CSAGRLAGDSEQSF.

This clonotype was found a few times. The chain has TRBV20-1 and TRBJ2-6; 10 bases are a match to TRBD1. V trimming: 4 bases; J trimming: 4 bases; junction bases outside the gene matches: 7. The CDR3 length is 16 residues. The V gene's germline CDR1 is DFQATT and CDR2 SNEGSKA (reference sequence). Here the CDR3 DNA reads TGCAGTGCTAAGGGACAGGGGTTTTCCGGGGCCAACGTCCTGACTTTC. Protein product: CSAKGQGFSGANVLTF.

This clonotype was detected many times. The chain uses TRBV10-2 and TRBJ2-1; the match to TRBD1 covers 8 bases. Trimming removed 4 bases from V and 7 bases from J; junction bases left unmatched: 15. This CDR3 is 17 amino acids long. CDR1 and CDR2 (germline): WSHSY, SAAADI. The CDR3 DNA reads TGCGCCAGCAGTGTAGACAGGGGCGGAACTAGGGGGAATGAGCAGTTCTTC. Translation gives CASSVDRGGTRGNEQFF.

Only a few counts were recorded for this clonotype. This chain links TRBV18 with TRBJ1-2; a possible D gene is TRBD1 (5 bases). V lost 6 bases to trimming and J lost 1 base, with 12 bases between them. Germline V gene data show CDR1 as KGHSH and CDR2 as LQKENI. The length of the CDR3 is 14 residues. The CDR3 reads CASSLDRLNYGYTF. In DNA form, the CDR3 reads TGTGCCAGCTCCCTCGACAGACTTAACTATGGCTACACCTTC.

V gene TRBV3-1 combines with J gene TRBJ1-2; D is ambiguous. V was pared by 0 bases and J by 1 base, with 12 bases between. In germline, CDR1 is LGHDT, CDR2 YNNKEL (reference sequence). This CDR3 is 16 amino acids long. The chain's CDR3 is CASSQEAVRINYGYTF. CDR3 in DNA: TGTGCCAGCAGCCAAGAGGCAGTTCGGATTAACTATGGCTACACCTTC. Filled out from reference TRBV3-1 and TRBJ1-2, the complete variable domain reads DTAVSQTPKYLVTQMGNDKSIKCEQNLGHDTMYWYKQDSKKFLKIMFSYNNKELIINETVPNRFSPKSPDKAHLNLHINSLELGDSAVYFCASSQEAVRINYGYTFGSGTRLTVV.

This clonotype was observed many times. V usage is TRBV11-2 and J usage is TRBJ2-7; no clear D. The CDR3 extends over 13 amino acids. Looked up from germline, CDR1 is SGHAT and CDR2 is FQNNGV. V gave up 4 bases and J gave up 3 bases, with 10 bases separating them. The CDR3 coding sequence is TGTGCCAGCAGCTCACCACCGGGCTACGAGCAGTACTTC. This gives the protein CASSSPPGYEQYF.

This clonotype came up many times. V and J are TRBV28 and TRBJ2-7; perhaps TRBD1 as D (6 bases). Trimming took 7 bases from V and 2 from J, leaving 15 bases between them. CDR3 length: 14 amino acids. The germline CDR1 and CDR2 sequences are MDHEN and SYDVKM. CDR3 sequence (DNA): TGTGCCAGCACCCTGGGGGCGGGCCCCTACGAGCAGTACTTC. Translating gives CASTLGAGPYEQYF.

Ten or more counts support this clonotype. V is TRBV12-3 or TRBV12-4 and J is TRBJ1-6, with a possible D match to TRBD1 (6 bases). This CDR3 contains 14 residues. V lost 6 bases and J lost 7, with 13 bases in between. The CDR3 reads CASSLQGGNSPLHF. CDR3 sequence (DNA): TGTGCCAGCAGCTTACAGGGTGGGAATTCACCCCTCCACTTT.

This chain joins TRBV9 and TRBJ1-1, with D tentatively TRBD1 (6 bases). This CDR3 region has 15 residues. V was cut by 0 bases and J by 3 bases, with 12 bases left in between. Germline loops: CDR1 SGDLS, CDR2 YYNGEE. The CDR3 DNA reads TGTGCCAGCAGCGTAGATTCTAGGGGGGACACTGAAGCTTTCTTT. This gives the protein CASSVDSRGDTEAFF.

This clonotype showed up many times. The CDR3 nucleotides are TGTGCCAGCAGCTTAAATCCCCGTATGGGTGAGCAGTTCTTC. Encoded protein: CASSLNPRMGEQFF. The V call is TRBV11-2, the J call TRBJ2-1; D is unresolved. The CDR3 spans 14 residues. The germline V gene has CDR1 SGHAT and CDR2 FQNNGV. The ends were cut back, 2 bases at V and 9 bases at J, with 14 bases in the middle.

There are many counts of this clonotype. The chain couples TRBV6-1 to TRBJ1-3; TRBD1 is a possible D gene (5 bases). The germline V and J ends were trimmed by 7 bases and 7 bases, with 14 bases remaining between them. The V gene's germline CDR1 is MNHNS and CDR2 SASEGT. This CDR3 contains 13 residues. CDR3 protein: CASIGQGGNTIYF. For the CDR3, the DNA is TGTGCCAGCATCGGCCAGGGAGGGAACACCATATATTTT.

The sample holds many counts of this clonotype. CDR3 bases: TGTGCCAGCAGTTTACCGGGACAGGGGTACAATGAGCAGTTCTTC. Translation: CASSLPGQGYNEQFF. This chain joins TRBV28 and TRBJ2-1; TRBD1 matches 10 bases. The V gene's germline CDR1 is MDHEN and CDR2 SYDVKM. Trimming removed 2 bases from V and 4 bases from J; junction bases left unmatched: 2. The CDR3 spans 15 residues. Variable domain in full (rest from reference TRBV28 and TRBJ2-1): DVKVTQSSRYLVKRTGEKVFLECVQDMDHENMFWYRQDPGLGLRLIYFSYDVKMKEKGDIPEGYSVSREKKERFSLILESASTNQTSMYLCASSLPGQGYNEQFFGPGTRLTVL.

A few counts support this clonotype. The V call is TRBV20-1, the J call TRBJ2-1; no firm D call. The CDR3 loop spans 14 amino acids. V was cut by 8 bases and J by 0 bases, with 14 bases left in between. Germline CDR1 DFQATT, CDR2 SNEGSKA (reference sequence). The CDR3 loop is CSSLDTSSYNEQFF. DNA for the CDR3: TGCAGTAGCCTCGACACGAGCTCCTACAATGAGCAGTTCTTC.

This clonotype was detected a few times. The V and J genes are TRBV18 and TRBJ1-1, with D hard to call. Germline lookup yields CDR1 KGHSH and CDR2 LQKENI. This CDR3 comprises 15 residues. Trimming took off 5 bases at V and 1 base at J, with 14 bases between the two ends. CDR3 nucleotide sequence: TGTGCCAGCTCAGAAAAATTAAGGAAGAACACTGAAGCTTTCTTT. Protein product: CASSEKLRKNTEAFF.

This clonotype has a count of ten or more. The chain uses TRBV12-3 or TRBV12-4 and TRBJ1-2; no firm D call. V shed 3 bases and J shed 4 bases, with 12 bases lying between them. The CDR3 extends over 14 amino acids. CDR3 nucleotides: TGTGCCAGCAGTTTTGGGGATTTCTCCTATGGCTACACCTTC. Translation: CASSFGDFSYGYTF.

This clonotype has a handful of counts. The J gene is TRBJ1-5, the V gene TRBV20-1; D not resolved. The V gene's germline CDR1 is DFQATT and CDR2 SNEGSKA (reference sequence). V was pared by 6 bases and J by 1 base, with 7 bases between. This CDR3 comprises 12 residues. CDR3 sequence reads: CSAGESNQPQHF. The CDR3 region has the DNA TGCAGTGCCGGTGAAAGCAATCAGCCCCAGCATTTT.

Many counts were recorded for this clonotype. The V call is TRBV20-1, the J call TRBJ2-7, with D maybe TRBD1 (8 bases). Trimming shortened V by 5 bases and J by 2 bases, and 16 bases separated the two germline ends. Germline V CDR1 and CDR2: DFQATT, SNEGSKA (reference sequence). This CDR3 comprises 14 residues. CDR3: CSAPKQGGAYEQYF. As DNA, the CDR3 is TGCAGTGCTCCGAAACAGGGGGGGGCCTACGAGCAGTACTTC.